This T cell receptor beta chain was identified during a study of blood T cell repertoires in COVID-19. This clone was observed a few times. Authors' analysis steps: Estimates of nucleated cell counts were drawn from the amplification of reference gene primers. Sequenced by immunoSEQ multiplex PCR; TCRdb stores in-frame clones only, minus some. V and J calls and clone size follow that table, whereas D and trimming were derived from the DNA. There are just under 300,000 clones in the sample; around 87% occur only once, and 1% to 1.5% lies in the top ten. The CDR3 has 13 amino acids. Trimming shortened V by 3 bases and J by 0 bases, and 5 bases separated the two germline ends.

The V gene is TRBV12-3 or TRBV12-4, the J gene TRBJ1-1; D is ambiguous. This receptor was taken from an older man with acute or convalescent COVID-19. Sequenced sample: peripheral blood. The chain's CDR3 is CASSFAVNTEAFF. The CDR3 nucleotides read TGTGCCAGCAGTTTTGCAGTGAACACTGAAGCTTTCTTT.